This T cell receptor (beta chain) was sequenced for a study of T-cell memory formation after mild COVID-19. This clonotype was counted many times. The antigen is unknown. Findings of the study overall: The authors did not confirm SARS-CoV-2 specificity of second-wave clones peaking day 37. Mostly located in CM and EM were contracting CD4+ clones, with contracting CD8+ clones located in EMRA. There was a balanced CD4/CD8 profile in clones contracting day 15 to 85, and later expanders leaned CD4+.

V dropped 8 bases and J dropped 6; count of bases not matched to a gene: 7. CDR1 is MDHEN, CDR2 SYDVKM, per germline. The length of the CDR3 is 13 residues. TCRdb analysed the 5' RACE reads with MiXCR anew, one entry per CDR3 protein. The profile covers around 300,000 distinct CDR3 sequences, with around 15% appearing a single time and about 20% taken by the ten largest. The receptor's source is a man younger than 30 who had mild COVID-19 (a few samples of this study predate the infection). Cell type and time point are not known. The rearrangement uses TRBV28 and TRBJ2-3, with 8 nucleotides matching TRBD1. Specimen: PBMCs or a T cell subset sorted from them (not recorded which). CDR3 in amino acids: CASLTGVGDTQYF. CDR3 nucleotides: TGTGCCAGCCTGACAGGGGTTGGGGATACGCAGTATTTT.